This entry features one T cell receptor beta chain sequence. Its matching antigen is unknown. The sample is drawn from a study of cytomegalovirus exposure and HLA in healthy donors. On the study more broadly: An earlier analysis found under 130 million unique TCR beta sequences from approximately 190 million T cells. Early released data comprised approximately 85 million unique TCRs from HLA-typed donors. Findings and caveats of the study: TCR beta V- and J-gene trimming was later associated with a missense DCLRE1C variant.

A multiplex PCR was run with 60 Vbeta primers and 13 Jbeta primers. As processed by the authors: The authors later counted 70 million to 80 million unique TCR beta chains, 9.5 million to 13 million of them shared. TCRdb's table, derived via immunoSEQ multiplex PCR, lists solely in-frame clones and lacks some. V and J calls and clone size come straight from that table; D and trimming were deduced from the DNA. The sample has 170,000 or so clones, 80% seen once; the top ten hold 1%. Per germline, CDR1 LNHDA and CDR2 SQIVND (reference sequence). CDR3 length equals 17 residues. After removal of 3 bases from V and 3 bases from J, the junction contained 4 bases not matched to a gene.

This TCR was sampled from a woman between 50 and 59 years old in good health and CMV-seropositive. The sequenced material came from PBMCs. The chain has TRBV19 and TRBJ2-6, with 11 bases aligning to TRBD2. The CDR3 DNA is TGTGCCAGTAGTATCTTCCTAGCGGGGGGTGGGGCCAACGTCCTGACTTTC. Encoded protein: CASSIFLAGGGANVLTF.